Listed here are 14 T cell receptor beta chains from one sample, sequenced in a study of T cell repertoires in aging, cancer and after chemotherapy. Peripheral blood genomic DNA, not sorted cells or RNA, was the template. Multiplex touch-down PCR with TRB-A/B primers amplified rearranged V-D-J TRB sequences. TCRdb independently ran MiXCR on the multiplex PCR reads; one entry per CDR3 protein. This sample has approximately 10,000 distinct CDR3 sequences, with 38% found just once. Sequenced input: blood. The receptors were gathered from a human donor in good health.

This clonotype was detected only once. The V call is TRBV27, the J call TRBJ2-7; TRBD2 might be the D (5 bases). The CDR3 consists of 14 residues. The ends were cut back, 2 bases at V and 3 bases at J, with 11 bases in the middle. Germline CDR1 reads MNHEY; CDR2 reads SMNVEV (reference sequence). CDR3 sequence (DNA): TGTGCCAGCAGTTTAAGGAGAGGGAACTACGAGCAGTACTTC. Protein product: CASSLRRGNYEQYF.

The chain couples TRBV6-4 to TRBJ2-3, with TRBD1 identical over 9 bases. Germline CDR1 is MRHNA and CDR2 is SNTAGT. After removal of 4 bases from V and 1 base from J, the junction contained 0 bases not matched to a gene. The CDR3 runs to 14 residues. CDR3 protein: CASSGTGGTDTQYF. Here the CDR3 DNA reads TGTGCCAGCAGTGGGACAGGGGGCACAGATACGCAGTATTTT.

The chain couples TRBV6-5 to TRBJ2-3, with a possible D match to TRBD2 (6 bases). The length of the CDR3 is 16 residues. Trimming shortened V by 5 bases and J by 1 base, and 16 bases separated the two germline ends. From germline, CDR1 is MNHEY and CDR2 SVGAGI. CDR3 sequence reads: CASSTGLLTGTDTQYF. The CDR3 region has the DNA TGTGCCAGCAGTACCGGACTACTGACGGGCACAGATACGCAGTATTTT.

This sequence joins TRBV12-3 or TRBV12-4 and TRBJ1-3; no reliable D call. V was clipped by 0 bases and J by 0 bases, with 6 bases between them. The CDR3 has 15 amino acids. The DNA for the CDR3 is TGTGCCAGCAGTTTAGCGGGTGGCTCTGGAAACACCATATATTTT. This codes for CASSLAGGSGNTIYF.

This chain uses TRBV30 with TRBJ2-1; no clear D gene. The CDR3 extends over 12 amino acids. With 4 bases removed from V and 9 bases from J, the gap between germline ends came to 13 bases. Per germline, CDR1 GTSNPN and CDR2 SVGIG (reference sequence). The CDR3, as DNA: TGTGCCTGGACATACCTCCGAGGTGAGCAGTTCTTC. This gives the protein CAWTYLRGEQFF.

This clonotype was found a few times. The rearrangement uses TRBV19 and TRBJ2-2; the D is unclear. CDR1 LNHDA and CDR2 SQIVND come from the germline V gene (reference sequence). The CDR3 covers 12 residues. Trimming left V 7 bases short and J 5 bases short, with 8 bases between. Here the CDR3 DNA reads TGTGCCAGTAAGGCTGATACCGGGGAGCTGTTTTTT. Encoded protein: CASKADTGELFF.

The CDR3 DNA reads as TGTGCCATCAGTGAGTCAAAGTGGACTAGCGATCGCACAGATACGCAGTATTTT. This encodes CAISESKWTSDRTDTQYF. V is TRBV10-3 and J is TRBJ2-3; TRBD2 aligns across 9 bases. CDR1 is ENHRY, CDR2 SYGVKD, per germline. Germline trimming cut 0 bases from V and 1 base from J; bases unmatched to any gene: 8. CDR3 length: 18 amino acids.

This clonotype was found once. The chain links TRBV18 to TRBJ2-5, with 7 positions matching TRBD1. This CDR3 is 14 amino acids long. Germline V gene sequence: CDR1 KGHSH, CDR2 LQKENI. V dropped 6 bases and J dropped 1; count of bases not matched to a gene: 5. The chain's CDR3 is CASSLRTGQETQYF. In DNA, the CDR3 is TGTGCCAGCTCCCTCAGGACAGGCCAAGAGACCCAGTACTTC.

The chain links TRBV6-4 to TRBJ2-2; possibly TRBD2 for D (5 bases). The germline CDR1 and CDR2 sequences are MRHNA and SNTAGT. The V gene lost 7 bases and the J gene lost 3 bases, with 9 bases spanning the gap. The CDR3 totals 13 residues. As DNA, the CDR3 is TGTGCCAGCAAGAACGGGGACACCGGGGAGCTGTTTTTT. Its protein product is CASKNGDTGELFF.

The V gene is TRBV19, the J gene TRBJ2-7; TRBD2 agrees at 14 bases. The CDR3 extends over 16 amino acids. J gave up 6 bases and V 1 base, and 5 bases lay outside the gene matches. Germline V gene data show CDR1 as LNHDA and CDR2 as SQIVND (reference sequence). The CDR3 bases are TGTGCCAGTAGTATAGCTCTGGGACTAGCGGGAGTCGAGCAGTACTTC. It yields the protein CASSIALGLAGVEQYF.

This clonotype has a handful of counts. The chain employs TRBV19 and TRBJ1-1; TRBD1 might be the D (6 bases). The germline CDR1 and CDR2 sequences are LNHDA and SQIVND (reference sequence). Trimming took 7 bases from V and 1 from J, leaving 10 bases between them. The CDR3 is 13 residues long. This chain's CDR3 is CASMRQANTEAFF. The CDR3, as DNA: TGTGCCAGTATGAGACAGGCGAACACTGAAGCTTTCTTT.

The chain uses TRBV5-4 and TRBJ2-1; 7 bases match TRBD1. This CDR3 is 16 amino acids long. Germline CDR1 reads SGHNT; CDR2 reads YYREEE (reference sequence). V lost 1 base to trimming and J lost 5 bases; unmatched junction nucleotides: 9. The CDR3 loop is CASSLSRQGMHNEQFF. The CDR3, as DNA: TGTGCCAGCAGCTTGTCCCGACAGGGAATGCACAATGAGCAGTTCTTC. The whole variable domain, remainder taken from reference TRBV5-4 and TRBJ2-1, is ETGVTQSPTHLIKTRGQQVTLRCSSQSGHNTVSWYQQALGQGPQFIFQYYREEENGRGNFPPRFSGLQFPNYSSELNVNALELDDSALYLCASSLSRQGMHNEQFFGPGTRLTVL.

This clonotype is labeled as medium-sized. The CDR3 region is CSVEDGRDGETQYF. The CDR3 DNA sequence: TGCAGCGTTGAAGATGGCAGGGATGGCGAGACCCAGTACTTC. The genes are TRBV29-1 and TRBJ2-5, with D maybe TRBD1 (5 bases). The CDR3 totals 14 residues. Germline V gives CDR1 SQVTM, CDR2 ANQGSEA. Trimming removed 0 bases from V and 5 bases from J, with 13 bases in between.

The chain recombines TRBV5-4 with TRBJ2-1; TRBD2 matches at 7 bases. CDR1 and CDR2 (germline): SGHNT, YYREEE (reference sequence). V dropped 0 bases and J dropped 6; count of bases not matched to a gene: 6. This CDR3 contains 15 residues. The CDR3 spells CASSLGGGSGNEQFF. For the CDR3, the DNA is TGTGCCAGCAGCTTGGGGGGCGGGAGTGGCAATGAGCAGTTCTTC.